This T cell receptor (beta chain) was obtained from a study of blood T cell repertoires in COVID-19. V shed 2 bases, J shed 6 bases, and the junction held 5 bases outside the gene matches. Germline assignment: CDR1 MNHEY and CDR2 SMNVEV (reference sequence). The CDR3 contains 14 residues. Method: immunoSEQ multiplex PCR; TCRdb's copy keeps in-frame clones and lacks some. The sample includes about 220,000 clones, about four fifths of them seen just once. J is TRBJ1-2 and V is TRBV27; 8 bases align to TRBD1. Input material: peripheral blood. The sequence derives from a woman older than 75 with acute or convalescent COVID-19. The CDR3 spells CASSLRQGRDGYTF. The CDR3 DNA sequence: TGTGCCAGCAGTTTACGACAGGGGAGGGATGGCTACACCTTC.